One T cell receptor (beta chain) is described in this entry. In the original analysis: Researchers report that nucleated cell counts were estimated from reference gene primer amplification. Sequencing used immunoSEQ multiplex PCR; TCRdb keeps in-frame clones, though not all of them. The V and J calls and clone size come from that table; D and trimming were worked out from the DNA. This table holds 150,000 to 200,000 clones, 65% to 90% found once. Germline V CDR1 and CDR2: SNHLY, FYNNEI. V trimming: 6 bases; J trimming: 0 bases; junction bases outside the gene matches: 6. The CDR3 spans 15 residues. The data are from a study of blood T cell repertoires in COVID-19.

The chain has TRBV2 and TRBJ2-7; the match to TRBD1 covers 9 bases. Input material: peripheral blood. This receptor was taken from a man between 45 and 60 years old with active or convalescent COVID-19. CDR3 DNA: TGTGCCAGCAGGGCGGACAGGGGAAGCTCCTACGAGCAGTACTTC. Protein sequence: CASRADRGSSYEQYF.